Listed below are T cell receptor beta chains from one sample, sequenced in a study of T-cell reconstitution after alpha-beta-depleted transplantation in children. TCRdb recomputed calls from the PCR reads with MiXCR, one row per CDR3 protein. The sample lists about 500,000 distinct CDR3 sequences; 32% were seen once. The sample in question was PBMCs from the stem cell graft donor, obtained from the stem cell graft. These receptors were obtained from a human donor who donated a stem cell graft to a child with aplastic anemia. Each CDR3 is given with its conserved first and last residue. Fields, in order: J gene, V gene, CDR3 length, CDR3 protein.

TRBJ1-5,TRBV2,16,CASRDTGGSGNQPQHF
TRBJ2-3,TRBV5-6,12,CASSFSGVWQYF
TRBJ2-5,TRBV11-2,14,CASSLDRGPETQYF
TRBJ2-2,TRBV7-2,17,CASSLVETGTSTGELFF
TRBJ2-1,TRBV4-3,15,CASSQESGRYNEQFF
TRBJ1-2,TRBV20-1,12,CSARGQSYGYTF
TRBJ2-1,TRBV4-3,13,CASSQLSGDEQFF
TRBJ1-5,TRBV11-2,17,CASSLDGPGAFGQPQHF
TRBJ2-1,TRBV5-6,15,CASSLALEPLNEQFF
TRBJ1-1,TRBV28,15,CASTGQGAGSTEAFF
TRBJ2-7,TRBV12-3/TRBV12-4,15,CASSLHGSGNYEQYF
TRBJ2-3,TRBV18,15,CASATRQISTDTQYF
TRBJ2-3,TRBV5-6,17,CASSATPGLASTDTQYF
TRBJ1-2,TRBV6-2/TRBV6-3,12,CASRPGYYGYTF
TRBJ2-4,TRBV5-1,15,CASSYDGIAKNIQYF
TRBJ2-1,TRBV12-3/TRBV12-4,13,CASSLFEAGEQFF
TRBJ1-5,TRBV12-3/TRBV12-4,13,CASSFGGWQPQHF
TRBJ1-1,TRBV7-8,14,CASSLGFGNTEAFF
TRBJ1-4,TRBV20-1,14,CSARENRGGEKLFF
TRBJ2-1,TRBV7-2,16,CASSLGDLAGHNEQFF
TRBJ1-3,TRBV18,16,CASSPLPDLSGNTIYF
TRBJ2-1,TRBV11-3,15,CASSQNLGTANEQFF
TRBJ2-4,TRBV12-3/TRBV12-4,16,CASSLAAGVAKNIQYF
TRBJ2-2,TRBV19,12,CASTPRSGELFF
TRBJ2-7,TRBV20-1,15,CSARDITTAVYEQYF
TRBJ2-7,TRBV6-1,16,CATQGTPTSLTYEQYF
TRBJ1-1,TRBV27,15,CASSLNRNLNTGAFF
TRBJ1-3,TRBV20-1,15,CSASYPDRPGNTIYF
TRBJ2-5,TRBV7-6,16,CASSFGTSGQKETQYF
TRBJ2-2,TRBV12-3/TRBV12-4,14,CASSQFANTGELFF
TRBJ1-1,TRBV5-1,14,CASSLRDTGTEAFF
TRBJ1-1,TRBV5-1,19,CASSTGTGGSLTMNTEAFF
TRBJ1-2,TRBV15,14,CATSREGQTYGYTF
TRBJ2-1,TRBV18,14,CASSESRARGEQFF
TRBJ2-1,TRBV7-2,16,CASSLDTSTSGYEQFF
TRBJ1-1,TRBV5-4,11,CASSVNTEAFF
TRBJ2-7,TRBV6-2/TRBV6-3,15,CASRLRGKAIHEQYF
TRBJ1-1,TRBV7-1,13,CASGDRGYTEAFF
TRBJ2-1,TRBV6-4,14,CASSDRTGVNEQFF
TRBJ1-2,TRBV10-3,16,CAITERGGQNHYGYTF
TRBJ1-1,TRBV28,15,CASSLFPGLNTEAFF
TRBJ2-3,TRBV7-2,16,CASSSGWRLSTDTQYF
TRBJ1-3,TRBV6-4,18,CASSDHHSFRTGGNTIYF
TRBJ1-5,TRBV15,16,CATSRAVRSSNQPQHF
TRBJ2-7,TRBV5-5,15,CASSQDPQGVYEQYF
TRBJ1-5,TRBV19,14,CASTQGAGNQPQHF
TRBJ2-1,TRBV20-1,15,CSASSGRTLPDEQFF
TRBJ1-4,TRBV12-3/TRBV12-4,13,CAPCRGGYEKLFF
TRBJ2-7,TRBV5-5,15,CASSFFGTGGDEQYF
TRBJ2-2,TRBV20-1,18,CSARGDGDRAGFTGELFF
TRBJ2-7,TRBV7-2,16,CASSYGTGSPTYEQYF
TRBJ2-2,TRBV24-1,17,CATSDLRTSGSLGELFF